The rows below give T cell receptor beta chains drawn from one sample of a study of shared T cell receptors in the human thymus. Sequenced by immunoSEQ multiplex PCR; TCRdb stores in-frame clones only, minus some. The sample yields around 67,000 clones, 90% to 95% seen once. The sample consisted of thymocytes. These receptors came from a human donor. The conserved cysteine and the conserved F or W are not part of the CDR3 here. Each record gives: J gene, V gene, CDR3 protein.

j_gene: TRBJ1-5; v_gene: TRBV10-1; CDR3aa: ATLGGGRGQRQPQH
j_gene: TRBJ2-7; v_gene: TRBV10-3; CDR3aa: AIQAEDRLSEQY
j_gene: TRBJ1-5; v_gene: TRBV5-8; CDR3aa: ASSSWDCNQPQH
j_gene: TRBJ1-6; v_gene: TRBV4-1; CDR3aa: ASSQDSHPRGNSPLH
j_gene: TRBJ2-1; v_gene: TRBV2; CDR3aa: ASSSNRDEQF
j_gene: TRBJ1-5; v_gene: TRBV4-1; CDR3aa: ASSQNRGSEGQPQH
j_gene: TRBJ2-7; v_gene: TRBV4-3; CDR3aa: ASSQNTGTPSYEQY
j_gene: TRBJ2-5; v_gene: TRBV7-2; CDR3aa: ASGAGTVVLGTQY
j_gene: TRBJ2-7; v_gene: TRBV25-1; CDR3aa: ASMGVGVYEQY
j_gene: TRBJ1-6; v_gene: TRBV6-4; CDR3aa: ASSPSGPNSPLH
j_gene: TRBJ2-3; v_gene: TRBV5-1; CDR3aa: ASFQGPRSTDTQY
j_gene: TRBJ2-5; v_gene: TRBV28; CDR3aa: ASSSRTSGGAQTQY
j_gene: TRBJ2-7; v_gene: TRBV5-6; CDR3aa: ASSLVTGPAYEQY
j_gene: TRBJ1-1; v_gene: TRBV6-5; CDR3aa: ASKEGRWTEAF
j_gene: TRBJ1-2; v_gene: TRBV28; CDR3aa: ASSHHRQTGGRGYT
j_gene: TRBJ1-4; v_gene: TRBV5-4; CDR3aa: ASSLAGGGADEKLF
j_gene: TRBJ2-5; v_gene: TRBV18; CDR3aa: ASSPLVWEETQY
j_gene: TRBJ2-1; v_gene: TRBV14; CDR3aa: ASSQGTSHTYNEQF
j_gene: TRBJ2-1; v_gene: TRBV2; CDR3aa: ASSVRTSGGIGSYNEQF
j_gene: TRBJ2-1; v_gene: TRBV12-5; CDR3aa: ASVLGQGDNEQF
j_gene: TRBJ2-5; v_gene: TRBV5-1; CDR3aa: ASSSTPGLAGDLETQY
j_gene: TRBJ1-5; v_gene: TRBV12-5; CDR3aa: ASGLVVDRGESPLIRYSNQPQH
j_gene: TRBJ2-5; v_gene: TRBV18; CDR3aa: ASSPRELTVGVWVQY